This is a list of T cell receptor beta chains from one sample in a study of T cell responses to AZD1222 COVID-19 vaccine. Assay: immunoSEQ multiplex PCR; the TCRdb copy retains only in-frame clones and omits some. The sample has about 150,000 clones; 88% are singletons. This sample comprised peripheral blood, obtained on day 0 of MenACWY control vaccination. The receptors come from an adult in good health. The CDR3 runs from the conserved cysteine through the conserved F or W. The order of the fields is J gene, D gene, V gene, CDR3 protein. A D gene is named only where the DNA matches it firmly.

j_gene: TRBJ2-1
d_gene: .
v_gene: TRBV28
CDR3aa: CASSPPTGYNEQFF

j_gene: TRBJ1-2
d_gene: .
v_gene: TRBV29-1
CDR3aa: CSVEDSLGYTF

j_gene: TRBJ2-7
d_gene: .
v_gene: TRBV7-9
CDR3aa: CASSLDPRAAHSYEQYF

j_gene: TRBJ2-5
d_gene: .
v_gene: TRBV7-2
CDR3aa: CASSLLITGQETQYF

j_gene: TRBJ1-2
d_gene: .
v_gene: TRBV6-2/TRBV6-3
CDR3aa: CASSYSVGASGYTF

j_gene: TRBJ1-3
d_gene: .
v_gene: TRBV6-2/TRBV6-3
CDR3aa: CASSYSWRPSSGNTIYF

j_gene: TRBJ2-7
d_gene: TRBD1
v_gene: TRBV18
CDR3aa: CASSPRQGAAYEQYF

j_gene: TRBJ1-6
d_gene: TRBD1
v_gene: TRBV6-6
CDR3aa: CASSRYFGTGSSYNSPLHF

j_gene: TRBJ1-1
d_gene: TRBD1
v_gene: TRBV7-2
CDR3aa: CASSLEDRGPGTEAFF

j_gene: TRBJ1-3
d_gene: .
v_gene: TRBV7-9
CDR3aa: CASSLMTDGNTIYF

j_gene: TRBJ1-1
d_gene: .
v_gene: TRBV30
CDR3aa: CAWSVDRNTEAFF

j_gene: TRBJ1-1
d_gene: TRBD1
v_gene: TRBV9
CDR3aa: CASSAFGQGMNTEAFF

j_gene: TRBJ2-7
d_gene: .
v_gene: TRBV5-1
CDR3aa: CASSSHPAGVSSYEQYF

j_gene: TRBJ2-1
d_gene: TRBD1
v_gene: TRBV6-5
CDR3aa: CASSYPGTGGSEQFF

j_gene: TRBJ2-3
d_gene: TRBD1
v_gene: TRBV18
CDR3aa: CASSLGQGTDTQYF

j_gene: TRBJ2-4
d_gene: TRBD2
v_gene: TRBV6-5
CDR3aa: CASSSHGGYSKNIQYF

j_gene: TRBJ2-5
d_gene: .
v_gene: TRBV30
CDR3aa: CAWSVLWETQYF

j_gene: TRBJ1-2
d_gene: .
v_gene: TRBV29-1
CDR3aa: CSVEGIDGLDGYTF

j_gene: TRBJ2-1
d_gene: .
v_gene: TRBV6-6
CDR3aa: CASSYSSYEQFF

j_gene: TRBJ1-1
d_gene: .
v_gene: TRBV9
CDR3aa: CASSPRLLKTEAFF

j_gene: TRBJ2-2
d_gene: .
v_gene: TRBV6-6
CDR3aa: CASSYRGSDTGELFF

j_gene: TRBJ1-6
d_gene: .
v_gene: TRBV3-1/TRBV3-2
CDR3aa: CASSPSTASPLHF

j_gene: TRBJ2-3
d_gene: TRBD2
v_gene: TRBV10-3
CDR3aa: CAIKMTSGTDTQYF

j_gene: TRBJ2-3
d_gene: .
v_gene: TRBV5-6
CDR3aa: CASSLRGLTDTQYF

j_gene: TRBJ1-5
d_gene: TRBD1
v_gene: TRBV2
CDR3aa: CASSGDSKGQPQHF

j_gene: TRBJ2-1
d_gene: .
v_gene: TRBV27
CDR3aa: CASSLMYRGYNEQFF

j_gene: TRBJ2-7
d_gene: .
v_gene: TRBV7-9
CDR3aa: CASSDGIRGQYF

j_gene: TRBJ2-4
d_gene: TRBD1
v_gene: TRBV4-3
CDR3aa: CASSQSAGQGERARNIQYF

j_gene: TRBJ2-7
d_gene: .
v_gene: TRBV7-2
CDR3aa: CASSLADYEQYF

j_gene: TRBJ2-7
d_gene: .
v_gene: TRBV7-6
CDR3aa: CASSSGLTASYEQYF

j_gene: TRBJ1-1
d_gene: .
v_gene: TRBV9
CDR3aa: CASSGQTAANTEAFF

j_gene: TRBJ2-7
d_gene: TRBD1
v_gene: TRBV28
CDR3aa: CASRSGQLYEQYF

j_gene: TRBJ2-5
d_gene: .
v_gene: TRBV18
CDR3aa: CASSPPSGRETQYF

j_gene: TRBJ1-4
d_gene: .
v_gene: TRBV15
CDR3aa: CATNSATNEKLFF

j_gene: TRBJ1-2
d_gene: .
v_gene: TRBV7-9
CDR3aa: CASSRPGVGGYTF

j_gene: TRBJ1-3
d_gene: .
v_gene: TRBV20-1
CDR3aa: CSAASGNTIYF

j_gene: TRBJ1-6
d_gene: .
v_gene: TRBV11-3
CDR3aa: CASSLGQLNSPLHF

j_gene: TRBJ1-1
d_gene: .
v_gene: TRBV30
CDR3aa: CAWKGIANTEAFF

j_gene: TRBJ2-1
d_gene: .
v_gene: TRBV13
CDR3aa: CASSFLGGSYNEQFF

j_gene: TRBJ1-2
d_gene: TRBD1
v_gene: TRBV4-3
CDR3aa: CASSWDRGDRGYTF

j_gene: TRBJ1-2
d_gene: .
v_gene: TRBV4-1
CDR3aa: CASSSPGQVYGYTF

j_gene: TRBJ1-1
d_gene: .
v_gene: TRBV9
CDR3aa: CASRATGSTEAFF

j_gene: TRBJ2-1
d_gene: TRBD1
v_gene: TRBV5-4
CDR3aa: CASSGRDSFNEQFF

j_gene: TRBJ2-3
d_gene: TRBD2
v_gene: TRBV5-5
CDR3aa: CASSSGTTKSTNTQYF

j_gene: TRBJ2-1
d_gene: TRBD2
v_gene: TRBV6-4
CDR3aa: CASSALAGGSNEQFF

j_gene: TRBJ2-7
d_gene: .
v_gene: TRBV7-8
CDR3aa: CASSSGTQSSYEQYF

j_gene: TRBJ2-7
d_gene: .
v_gene: TRBV14
CDR3aa: CASSQVRQGEQYF

j_gene: TRBJ1-2
d_gene: TRBD1
v_gene: TRBV30
CDR3aa: CAWIRQGAIGYGYTF